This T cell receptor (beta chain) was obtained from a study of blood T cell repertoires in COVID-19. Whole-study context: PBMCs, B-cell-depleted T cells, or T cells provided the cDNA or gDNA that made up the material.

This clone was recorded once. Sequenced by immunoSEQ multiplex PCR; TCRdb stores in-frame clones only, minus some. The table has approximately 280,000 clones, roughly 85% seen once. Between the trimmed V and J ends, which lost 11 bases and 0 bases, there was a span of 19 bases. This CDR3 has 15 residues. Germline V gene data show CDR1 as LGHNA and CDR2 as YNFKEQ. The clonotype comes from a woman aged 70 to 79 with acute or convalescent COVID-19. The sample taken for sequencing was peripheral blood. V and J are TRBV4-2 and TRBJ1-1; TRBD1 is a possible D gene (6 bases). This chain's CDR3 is CAARKAGALNTEAFF. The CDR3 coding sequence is TGTGCCGCCCGAAAGGCAGGGGCTTTGAACACTGAAGCTTTCTTT.